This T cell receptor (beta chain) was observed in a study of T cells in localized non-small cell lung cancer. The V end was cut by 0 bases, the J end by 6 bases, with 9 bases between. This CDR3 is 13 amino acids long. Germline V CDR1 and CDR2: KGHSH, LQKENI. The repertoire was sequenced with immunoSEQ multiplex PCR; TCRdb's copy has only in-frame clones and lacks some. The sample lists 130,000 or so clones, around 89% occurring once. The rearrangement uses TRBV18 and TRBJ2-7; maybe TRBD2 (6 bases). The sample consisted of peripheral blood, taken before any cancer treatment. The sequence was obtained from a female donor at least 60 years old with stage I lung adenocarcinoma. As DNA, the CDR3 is TGTGCCAGCTCACCACCATCGGGACTCGAGCAGTACTTC. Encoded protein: CASSPPSGLEQYF.